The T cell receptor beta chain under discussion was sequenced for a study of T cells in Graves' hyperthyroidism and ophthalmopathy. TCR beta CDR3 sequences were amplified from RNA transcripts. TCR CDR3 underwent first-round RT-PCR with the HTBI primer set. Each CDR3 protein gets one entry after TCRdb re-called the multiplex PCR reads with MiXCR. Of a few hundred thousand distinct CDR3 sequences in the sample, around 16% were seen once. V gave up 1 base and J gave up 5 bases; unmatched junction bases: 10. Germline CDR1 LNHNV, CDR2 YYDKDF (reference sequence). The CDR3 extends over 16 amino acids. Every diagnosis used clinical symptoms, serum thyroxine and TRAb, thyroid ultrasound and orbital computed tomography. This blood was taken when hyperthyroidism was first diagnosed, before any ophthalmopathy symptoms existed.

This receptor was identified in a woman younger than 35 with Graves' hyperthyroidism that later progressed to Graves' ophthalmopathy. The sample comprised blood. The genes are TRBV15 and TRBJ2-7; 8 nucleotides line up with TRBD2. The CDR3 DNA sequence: TGTGCCACCAGCAGAGGGTTAGCGGGATCCAAGGACGAGCAGTACTTC. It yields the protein CATSRGLAGSKDEQYF.